One sample yielded the 22 T cell receptor beta chains listed below, sequenced in a study of cytomegalovirus exposure and HLA in healthy donors. With 60 Vbeta and 13 Jbeta primers, the PCR was carried out. Profiled with immunoSEQ multiplex PCR; TCRdb holds only in-frame clones, not every one. The sample table includes around 210,000 clones. Sequenced sample: PBMCs. Receptors originate from a girl aged 2 to 9 in good health and CMV-seropositive.

This chain joins TRBV27 and TRBJ1-1; D is undetermined. Trimming cost V 3 bases and J 3 bases, with 11 bases left between them. In germline, CDR1 is MNHEY, CDR2 SMNVEV (reference sequence). This CDR3 is 14 amino acids long. This CDR3 is CASSFSQPYTEAFF. CDR3 nucleotides: TGTGCCAGCAGTTTCTCACAACCTTACACTGAAGCTTTCTTT.

The chain recombines TRBV9 with TRBJ1-2; maybe TRBD1 (5 bases). V shed 2 bases and J shed 4 bases, with 12 bases lying between them. This CDR3 has 14 amino acids. Germline loops: CDR1 SGDLS, CDR2 YYNGEE. The CDR3 DNA reads as TGTGCCAGCAGCGTCGGACACGGATCCTATGGCTACACCTTC. Amino acids: CASSVGHGSYGYTF.

The CDR3: CASSEGARTDTQYF. CDR3 nucleotide sequence: TGTGCCAGTAGTGAGGGGGCTCGGACAGATACGCAGTATTTT. The chain couples TRBV19 to TRBJ2-3; 7 nucleotides line up with TRBD1. The CDR3 has 14 residues. The germline gives CDR1 LNHDA, CDR2 SQIVND (reference sequence). Trimming removed 5 bases from V and 3 bases from J; junction bases left unmatched: 5.

CDR3 region: CASRLAATYEQYF. CDR3 nucleotide sequence: TGTGCCAGCAGACTAGCGGCCACCTACGAGCAGTACTTC. This sequence joins TRBV6-1 and TRBJ2-5; 8 bases line up with TRBD2. The closer fit of TRBJ2-7 to the DNA end suggests the J call may be wrong. In germline, CDR1 is MNHNS, CDR2 SASEGT. This CDR3 is 13 amino acids long.

V gene TRBV11-3 combines with J gene TRBJ2-1; 11 bases match TRBD2. The germline gives CDR1 SGHNT, CDR2 YENEEA. After removal of 6 bases from V and 9 bases from J, the junction contained 7 bases not matched to a gene. CDR3 length: 14 amino acids. CDR3 sequence (DNA): TGTGCCAGCAGTACACTAGCGGGAGACCGTGAGCAGTTCTTC. The encoded protein is CASSTLAGDREQFF.

The J gene is TRBJ2-7, the V gene TRBV20-1; D unclear. The length of the CDR3 is 11 residues. CDR1 is DFQATT, CDR2 SNEGSKA, per germline (reference sequence). Trimming removed 1 base at V and 6 bases at J, with 7 bases between. The CDR3 here is CSARGRSEQYF. Here the CDR3 DNA reads TGCAGTGCTAGAGGCAGGTCCGAGCAGTACTTC.

The chain uses TRBV11-2 and TRBJ2-2, with TRBD2 identical over 8 bases. The V gene end was trimmed by 7 bases and the J gene end by 2 bases; junction bases not matched to a gene: 9. Per germline, CDR1 SGHAT and CDR2 FQNNGV. The CDR3 contains 16 residues. In DNA form, the CDR3 reads TGTGCCAGCACTGACGGGAGGGGCCTAAACACCGGGGAGCTGTTTTTT. Its translation is CASTDGRGLNTGELFF.

Details on this clone: The sample carries other DNA sequences with the same CDR3. This chain links TRBV9 with TRBJ2-1, with 7 bases lining up with TRBD2. V lost 0 bases, J lost 3 bases, and 3 bases stayed unmatched. This CDR3 is built from 15 residues. Germline loops: CDR1 SGDLS, CDR2 YYNGEE. The DNA for the CDR3 is TGTGCCAGCAGCGTAGGTCTAGCGGACTACAATGAGCAGTTCTTC. Encoded protein: CASSVGLADYNEQFF.

The rearrangement joins TRBV29-1 to TRBJ2-3; D may be TRBD2 (5 bases). This CDR3 comprises 13 residues. Germline CDR1 and CDR2: SQVTM and ANQGSEA. Trimming left V 5 bases short and J 2 bases short, with 11 bases between. In DNA, the CDR3 is TGCAGCGTTAGGAGGACCCACACAGATACGCAGTATTTT. The encoded protein is CSVRRTHTDTQYF.

Concerning this clone: The sample holds other DNA sequences that translate to the same CDR3. This chain joins TRBV27 and TRBJ2-7; 10 bases map to TRBD1. In germline, CDR1 is MNHEY, CDR2 SMNVEV (reference sequence). V was pared by 6 bases and J by 0 bases, with 2 bases of the junction left unmatched. This CDR3 spans 14 amino acids. CDR3 sequence reads: CASRRTGGSYEQYF. Written as DNA, the CDR3 is TGTGCCAGCAGAAGGACAGGGGGCTCCTACGAGCAGTACTTC.

V and J are TRBV7-9 and TRBJ2-2; the match to TRBD1 covers 10 bases. Germline V gene data show CDR1 as SEHNR and CDR2 as FQNEAQ (reference sequence). V lost 7 bases and J lost 2; bases outside the gene matches: 4. The CDR3 is made up of 15 amino acids. The CDR3 loop reads CASTGQGTNTGELFF. The CDR3 DNA reads TGTGCCAGCACGGGACAGGGGACTAACACCGGGGAGCTGTTTTTT.

Notes on this clone: At one of its ends the junction is not consistent with the germline gene, which may arise from a read error. This chain uses TRBV19 with TRBJ1-1, with 11 bases fitting TRBD1. Germline CDR1 reads LNHDA; CDR2 reads SQIVND (reference sequence). The CDR3 has 15 residues. CDR3 nucleotides: TGTGCCAGTAGTATAGAAAGGACAGGGGGCAGGGGGCGCGCATTT. Amino acid sequence: CASSIERTGGRGRAF.

The chain links TRBV7-2 to TRBJ2-3, with TRBD2 identical over 11 bases. The CDR3 sequence is 18 residues long. The V gene end was trimmed by 1 base and the J gene end by 4 bases; junction bases not matched to a gene: 10. Germline lookup yields CDR1 SGHTA and CDR2 FQGNSA. Here the CDR3 DNA reads TGTGCCAGCAGCTTAGTAGCGGGAGGGCCCGGGAGTTCAGATACGCAGTATTTT. As protein: CASSLVAGGPGSSDTQYF.

The rearrangement links TRBV28 to TRBJ1-2; tentative D call: TRBD1 (6 bases). This CDR3 spans 12 amino acids. V gave up 7 bases and J gave up 4 bases, with 10 bases separating them. Germline lookup yields CDR1 MDHEN and CDR2 SYDVKM. This CDR3 is CASNTGFYGYTF. CDR3 DNA: TGTGCCAGCAATACAGGGTTCTATGGCTACACCTTC.

The chain combines TRBV15 with TRBJ1-1, with 7 bases fitting TRBD1. This CDR3 region has 16 residues. Germline-derived CDR1 and CDR2 are LNHNV and YYDKDF (reference sequence). V lost 4 bases, J lost 7 bases, and 15 bases stayed unmatched. The CDR3 DNA reads as TGTGCCACCAGCAACAACGTCCAGGGGGTTCTTGGTGAAGCTTTCTTT. Its protein is CATSNNVQGVLGEAFF.

The chain is built from TRBV2 and TRBJ1-1, with unresolved D. This CDR3 contains 16 residues. V lost 3 bases, J lost 1 base, and 15 bases lay in between. Germline V gene lookup returns CDR1 SNHLY and CDR2 FYNNEI. CDR3 nucleotide sequence: TGTGCCAGCAGTGACTCCTTCGGGCGGGAGAACACTGAAGCTTTCTTT. Translating gives CASSDSFGRENTEAFF.

The rearrangement uses TRBV7-2 and TRBJ2-7; 9 positions match TRBD1. V gave up 1 base and J gave up 4 bases; unmatched junction bases: 5. Germline V gene data show CDR1 as SGHTA and CDR2 as FQGNSA. This CDR3 has 15 residues. The CDR3 sequence: CASSLGQGVIYEQYF. CDR3 in DNA: TGTGCCAGCAGCTTAGGACAGGGGGTAATTTACGAGCAGTACTTC.

This chain joins TRBV6-5 and TRBJ2-2, with D perhaps TRBD1 (5 bases). The germline V and J ends were trimmed by 7 bases and 7 bases, with 16 bases remaining between them. This CDR3 comprises 14 residues. The germline V gene encodes CDR1 MNHEY and CDR2 SVGAGI. The CDR3, as DNA: TGTGCCAGCAAAAGTCAGGGCGAGGTCGGGGAGCTGTTTTTT. This codes for CASKSQGEVGELFF.

This chain connects TRBV2 to TRBJ1-1, with TRBD1 as a possible D gene (6 bases). Germline CDR1 and CDR2: SNHLY and FYNNEI. The V end was cut by 6 bases, the J end by 0 bases, with 8 bases between. The CDR3 is 13 residues long. CDR3 DNA sequence: TGTGCCAGCAGAGGACAGATGAACACTGAAGCTTTCTTT. Translated: CASRGQMNTEAFF.

V and J are TRBV7-2 and TRBJ1-1, with a possible D match to TRBD1 (5 bases). Trimming shortened V by 6 bases and J by 11 bases, and 22 bases separated the two germline ends. The CDR3 covers 14 residues. Germline V gene sequence: CDR1 SGHTA, CDR2 FQGNSA. The CDR3 loop is CASSSRGGNFVAFF. CDR3 DNA: TGTGCCAGCAGTTCGCGGGGGGGGAATTTCGTTGCTTTCTTT.

The CDR3 loop reads CASSPQGPRDTEAFF. DNA of the CDR3: TGTGCCAGCAGTCCACAGGGGCCGAGGGACACTGAAGCTTTCTTT. V and J are TRBV6-5 and TRBJ1-1, with TRBD1 identical over 7 bases. This CDR3 spans 15 amino acids. Germline V lookup: CDR1 MNHEY, CDR2 SVGAGI. Trimming took 5 bases from V and 3 from J; bases not matched to a gene: 9.

The chain joins TRBV7-3 to TRBJ2-1, with unresolved D. The CDR3 has 12 residues. The germline gives CDR1 SGHTA, CDR2 FQGTGA. Deletions cut 5 bases from V and 7 bases from J, with 9 bases between. CDR3: CASSPNSNEQFF. In DNA form, the CDR3 reads TGTGCCAGCAGCCCCAACAGTAATGAGCAGTTCTTC. Filled out from reference TRBV7-3 and TRBJ2-1, the complete variable domain reads GAGVSQTPSNKVTEKGKYVELRCDPISGHTALYWYRQSLGQGPEFLIYFQGTGAADDSGLPNDRFFAVRPEGSVSTLKIQRTERGDSAVYLCASSPNSNEQFFGPGTRLTVL.